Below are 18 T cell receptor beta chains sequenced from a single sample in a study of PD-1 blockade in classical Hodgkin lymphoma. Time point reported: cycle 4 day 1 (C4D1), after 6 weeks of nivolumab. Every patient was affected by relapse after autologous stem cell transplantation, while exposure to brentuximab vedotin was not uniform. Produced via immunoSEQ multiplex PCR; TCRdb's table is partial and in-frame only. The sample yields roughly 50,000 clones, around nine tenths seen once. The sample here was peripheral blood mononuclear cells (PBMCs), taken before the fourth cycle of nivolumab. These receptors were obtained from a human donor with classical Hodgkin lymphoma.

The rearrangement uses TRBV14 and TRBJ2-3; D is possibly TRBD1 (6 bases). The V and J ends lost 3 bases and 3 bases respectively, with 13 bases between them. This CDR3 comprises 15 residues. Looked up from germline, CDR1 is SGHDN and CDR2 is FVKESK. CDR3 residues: CASSQAPRGTDTQYF. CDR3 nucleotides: TGTGCCAGCAGCCAGGCCCCTAGGGGGACAGATACGCAGTATTTT.

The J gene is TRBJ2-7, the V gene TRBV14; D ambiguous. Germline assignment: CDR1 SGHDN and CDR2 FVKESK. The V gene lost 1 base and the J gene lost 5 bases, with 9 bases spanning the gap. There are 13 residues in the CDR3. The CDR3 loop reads CASSQGWVDEQYF. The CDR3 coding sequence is TGTGCCAGCAGCCAAGGGTGGGTTGACGAGCAGTACTTC. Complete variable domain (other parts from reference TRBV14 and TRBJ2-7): EAGVTQFPSHSVIEKGQTVTLRCDPISGHDNLYWYRRVMGKEIKFLLHFVKESKQDESGMPNNRFLAERTGGTYSTLKVQPAELEDSGVYFCASSQGWVDEQYFGPGTRLTVT.

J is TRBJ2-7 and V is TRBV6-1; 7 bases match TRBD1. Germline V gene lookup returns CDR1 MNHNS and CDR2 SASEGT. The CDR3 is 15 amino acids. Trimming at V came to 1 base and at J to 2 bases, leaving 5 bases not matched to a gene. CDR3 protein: CASSEVTGEAYEQYF. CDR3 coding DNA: TGTGCCAGCAGTGAAGTAACAGGGGAAGCCTACGAGCAGTACTTC.

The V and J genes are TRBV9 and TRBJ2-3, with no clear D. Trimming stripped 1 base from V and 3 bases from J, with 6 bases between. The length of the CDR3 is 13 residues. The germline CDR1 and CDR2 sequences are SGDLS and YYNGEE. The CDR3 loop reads CASSVFGTDTQYF. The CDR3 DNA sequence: TGTGCCAGCAGCGTATTTGGGACAGATACGCAGTATTTT.

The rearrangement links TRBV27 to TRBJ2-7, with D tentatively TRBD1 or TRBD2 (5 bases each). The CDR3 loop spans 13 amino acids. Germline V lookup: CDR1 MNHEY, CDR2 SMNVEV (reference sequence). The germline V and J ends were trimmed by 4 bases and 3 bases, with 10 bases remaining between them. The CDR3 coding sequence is TGTGCCAGCAGTTCGGGACCCTTCTACGAGCAGTACTTC. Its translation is CASSSGPFYEQYF.

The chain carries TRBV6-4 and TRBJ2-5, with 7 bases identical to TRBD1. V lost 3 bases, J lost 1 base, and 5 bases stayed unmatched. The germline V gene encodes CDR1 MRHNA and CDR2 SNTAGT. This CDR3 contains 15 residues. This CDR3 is CASSEDRRPQETQYF. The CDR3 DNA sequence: TGTGCCAGCAGTGAGGACAGGCGGCCCCAAGAGACCCAGTACTTC.

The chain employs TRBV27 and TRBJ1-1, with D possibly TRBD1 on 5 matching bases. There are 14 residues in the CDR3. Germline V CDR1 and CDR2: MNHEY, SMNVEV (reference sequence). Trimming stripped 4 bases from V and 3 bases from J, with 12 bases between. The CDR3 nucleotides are TGTGCCAGCAGTTCGCTGGGGGGGTACACTGAAGCTTTCTTT. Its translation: CASSSLGGYTEAFF.

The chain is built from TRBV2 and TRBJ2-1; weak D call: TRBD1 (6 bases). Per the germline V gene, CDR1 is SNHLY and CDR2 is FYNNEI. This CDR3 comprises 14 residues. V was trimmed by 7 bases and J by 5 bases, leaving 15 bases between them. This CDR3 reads CASTPRAGDNEQFF. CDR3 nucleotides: TGTGCCAGCACCCCCCGGGCAGGGGACAATGAGCAGTTCTTC.

DNA of the CDR3: TGCGCCAGCAGCTTCAAAGCCCAAGAGACCCAGTACTTC. Translated: CASSFKAQETQYF. The chain combines TRBV5-1 with TRBJ2-5; no clear D gene. This CDR3 spans 13 amino acids. From germline, CDR1 is SGHRS and CDR2 YFSETQ. The V end lost 2 bases, the J end lost 1 base, and 6 bases lay between the germline ends.

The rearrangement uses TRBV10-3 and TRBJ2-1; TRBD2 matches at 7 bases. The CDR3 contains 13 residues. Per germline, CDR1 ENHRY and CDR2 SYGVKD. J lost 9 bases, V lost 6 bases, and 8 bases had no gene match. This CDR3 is CAIRPSGGGEQFF. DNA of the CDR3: TGTGCCATCAGGCCTAGCGGTGGGGGTGAGCAGTTCTTC.

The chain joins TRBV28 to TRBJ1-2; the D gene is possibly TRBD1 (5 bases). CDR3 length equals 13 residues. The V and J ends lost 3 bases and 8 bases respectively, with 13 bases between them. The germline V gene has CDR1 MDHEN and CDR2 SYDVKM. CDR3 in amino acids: CASSLPGLEGYTF. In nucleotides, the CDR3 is TGTGCCAGCAGTTTGCCAGGGCTTGAGGGCTACACCTTC.

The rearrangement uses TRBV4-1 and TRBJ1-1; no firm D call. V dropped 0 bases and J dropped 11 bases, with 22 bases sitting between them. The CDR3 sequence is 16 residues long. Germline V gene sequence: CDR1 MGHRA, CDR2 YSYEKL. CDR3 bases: TGCGCCAGCAGCCAAGATCTATTGTTTTCTGGGAAGTTGGCTTTCTTT. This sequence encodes CASSQDLLFSGKLAFF.

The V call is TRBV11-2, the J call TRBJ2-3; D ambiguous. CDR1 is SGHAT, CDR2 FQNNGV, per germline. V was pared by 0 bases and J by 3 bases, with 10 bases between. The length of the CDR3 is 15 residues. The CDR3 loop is CASSLDQKRTDTQYF. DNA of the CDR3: TGTGCCAGCAGCTTAGATCAAAAACGGACAGATACGCAGTATTTT.

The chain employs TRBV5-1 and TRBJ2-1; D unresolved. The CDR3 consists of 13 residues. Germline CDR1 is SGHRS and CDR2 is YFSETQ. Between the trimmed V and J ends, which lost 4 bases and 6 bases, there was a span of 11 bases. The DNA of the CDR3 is TGCGCCAGCAGCCTGGGCCCCGGCAATGAGCAGTTCTTC. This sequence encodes CASSLGPGNEQFF.

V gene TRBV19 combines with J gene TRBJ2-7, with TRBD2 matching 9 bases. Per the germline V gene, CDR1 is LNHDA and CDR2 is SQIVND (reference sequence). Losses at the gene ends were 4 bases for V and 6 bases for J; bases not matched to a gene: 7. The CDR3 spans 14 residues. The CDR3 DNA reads TGTGCCAGTAGTACGACCGGGACTAGCCGCGAGCAGTACTTC. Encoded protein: CASSTTGTSREQYF.

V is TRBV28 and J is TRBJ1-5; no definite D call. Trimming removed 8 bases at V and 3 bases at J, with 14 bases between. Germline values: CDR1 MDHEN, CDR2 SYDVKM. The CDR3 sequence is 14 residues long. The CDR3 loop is CASLSGSFNQPQHF. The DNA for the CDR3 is TGTGCCAGCCTCTCGGGCAGCTTCAATCAGCCCCAGCATTTT.

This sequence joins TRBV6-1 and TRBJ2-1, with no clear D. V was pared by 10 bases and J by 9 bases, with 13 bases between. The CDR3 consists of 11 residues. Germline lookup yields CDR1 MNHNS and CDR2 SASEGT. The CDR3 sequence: CATPGRGEQFF. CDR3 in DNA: TGTGCCACCCCCGGACGAGGTGAGCAGTTCTTC.

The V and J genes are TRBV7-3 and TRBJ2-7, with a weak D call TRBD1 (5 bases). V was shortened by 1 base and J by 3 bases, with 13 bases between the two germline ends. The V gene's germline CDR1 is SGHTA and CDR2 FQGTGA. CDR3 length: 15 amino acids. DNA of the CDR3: TGTGCCAGCAGCTTAATGCTAGGGCAGGGCTACGAGCAGTACTTC. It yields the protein CASSLMLGQGYEQYF. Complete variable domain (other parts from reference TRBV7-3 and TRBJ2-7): GAGVSQTPSNKVTEKGKYVELRCDPISGHTALYWYRQSLGQGPEFLIYFQGTGAADDSGLPNDRFFAVRPEGSVSTLKIQRTERGDSAVYLCASSLMLGQGYEQYFGPGTRLTVT.